This T cell receptor (beta chain) was identified in a study of T cell responses to AZD1222 COVID-19 vaccine. Study at large: Pooling was applied to second doses at about 4 or about 12 weeks. General study points: Spike-specific TCR breadth and depth went up after people got two AZD1222 doses.

Clones were sequenced by immunoSEQ multiplex PCR, and TCRdb holds only the in-frame ones, with some missing. The sample holds fewer than 150,000 clones, roughly 87% seen once. Unmatched junction bases numbered 10, after V lost 5 bases and J lost 4 bases. The germline gives CDR1 MNHEY, CDR2 SMNVEV (reference sequence). The CDR3 covers 17 residues. As to this clone: The antigen is unknown.

The chain carries TRBV27 and TRBJ2-1; TRBD2 matches 11 bases. The TCR was taken from an adult in good health. The sequencing used peripheral blood, collected on day 0 of AZD1222 vaccination. CDR3 sequence (DNA): TGTGCCAGCAGTATAGCGGGAGGGGGGTACGGGTACAATGAGCAGTTCTTC. It codes for CASSIAGGGYGYNEQFF.